Below are 31 T cell receptor beta chains sequenced from a single sample in a study of T cell repertoires in cytomegalovirus infection. TCRdb redid the calling of the reads with MiXCR, one entry per CDR3 protein. The sample lists 600,000 to 800,000 distinct CDR3 sequences; around 24% were seen once. Sequenced material: CD8+ T cells from PBMCs. The receptor set was obtained from a human donor in good health (CMV status not recorded). Some clones in this sample may be carry-over from other donors' samples.

The V and J genes are TRBV7-1 and TRBJ2-2; 8 nucleotides align to TRBD2. TRBV7-1 is known as an ORF, though its function is uncertain. CDR3 length equals 16 residues. V dropped 5 bases and J dropped 0; count of bases not matched to a gene: 5. This chain's CDR3 is CASSSAGGPNTGELFF. In nucleotides, the CDR3 is TGTGCCAGCAGCAGCGCGGGGGGACCGAACACCGGGGAGCTGTTTTTT.

This clonotype was detected a few times. The rearrangement joins TRBV10-3 to TRBJ2-1; D gene uncertain. The ends were cut back, 5 bases at V and 7 bases at J, with 21 bases in the middle. The CDR3 has 16 amino acids. CDR1 is ENHRY and CDR2 is SYGVKD in the germline V gene. The CDR3 DNA is TGTGCCATCAGTCAACGGGTGTCCGGCATTTATAATGAGCAGTTCTTC. This translates into CAISQRVSGIYNEQFF.

This clonotype was observed at least ten times. The chain combines TRBV20-1 with TRBJ2-2; possibly TRBD1 or TRBD2 for D (5 bases each). The ends were cut back, 0 bases at V and 3 bases at J, with 17 bases in the middle. The length of the CDR3 is 17 residues. Germline CDR1 reads DFQATT; CDR2 reads SNEGSKA (reference sequence). Here the CDR3 reads CSARDHLGDAYTGELFF. In nucleotides, the CDR3 is TGCAGTGCTAGAGATCATCTAGGGGACGCATACACCGGGGAGCTGTTTTTT.

This clonotype was found many times. The chain employs TRBV10-2 and TRBJ1-2; maybe TRBD1 (5 bases). V lost 4 bases, J lost 1 base, and 19 bases lay in between. The CDR3 consists of 17 residues. Germline assignment: CDR1 WSHSY and CDR2 SAAADI. The CDR3 DNA reads as TGCGCCAGCAGTGCCGGGACGAAGGGTCCTATTAACTATGGCTACACCTTC. Its translation: CASSAGTKGPINYGYTF.

In its sample, this clonotype was seen many times. The chain carries TRBV6-5 and TRBJ2-1, with D unresolved. V lost 2 bases, J lost 5 bases, and 22 bases lay in between. CDR1 and CDR2 (germline): MNHEY, SVGAGI. The CDR3 contains 18 residues. The CDR3 DNA is TGTGCCAGCAGTTACGACCCCTATCAGCGAGAATTAAACAATGAGCAGTTCTTC. This codes for CASSYDPYQRELNNEQFF.

The chain carries TRBV5-4 and TRBJ2-7; tentatively, D is TRBD2 (5 bases). V was clipped by 4 bases and J by 7 bases, with 18 bases between them. The CDR3 runs 14 residues. The germline gives CDR1 SGHNT, CDR2 YYREEE (reference sequence). The CDR3 DNA reads TGTGCCAGCAGCCCGATGGGGTCCTCGGGGGAGCAGTACTTC. Its protein is CASSPMGSSGEQYF.

The chain carries TRBV6-2 or TRBV6-3 and TRBJ2-7; D call uncertain. The V and J ends lost 2 bases and 5 bases respectively, with 13 bases between them. Germline V gene lookup returns CDR1 MNHEY and CDR2 SVGEGT. The CDR3 covers 14 residues. DNA of the CDR3: TGTGCCAGCAGTTACACCCCGTACGGCCACGAGCAGTACGTC. As protein: CASSYTPYGHEQYV.

This clonotype was seen many times. The CDR3 coding sequence is TGTGCCAGCAGTCCTGACAGGGCCTCTGGAAACACCATATATTTT. Amino acids: CASSPDRASGNTIYF. The chain carries TRBV7-6 and TRBJ1-3; 7 positions agree with TRBD1. This CDR3 spans 15 amino acids. Looked up from germline, CDR1 is SGHVS and CDR2 is FNYEAQ. V was clipped by 6 bases and J by 0 bases; unmatched bases: 5.

The chain carries TRBV20-1 and TRBJ1-5; no firm D call. This CDR3 spans 15 amino acids. With 0 bases removed from V and 0 bases from J, the gap between germline ends came to 9 bases. Germline assignment: CDR1 DFQATT and CDR2 SNEGSKA (reference sequence). The CDR3 reads CSARDFPSSNQPQHF. In DNA form, the CDR3 reads TGCAGTGCTAGAGATTTCCCCAGTAGCAATCAGCCCCAGCATTTT.

The rearrangement links TRBV7-4 to TRBJ2-7; D possibly corresponds to TRBD1 (5 bases). Germline CDR1 and CDR2: SGHVT and SQSDAQ. This CDR3 has 13 amino acids. Trimming took 3 bases from V and 2 from J, leaving 8 bases between them. The CDR3 spells CASSLDTTYEQYV. DNA for the CDR3: TGTGCCAGCAGCTTGGACACAACCTACGAGCAGTACGTC.

Concerning this clonotype: At one end the junction does not follow the germline gene, possibly because of a read error. J is TRBJ2-2 and V is TRBV28, with D uncertain. There are 10 residues in the CDR3. Germline V gene data show CDR1 as MDHEN and CDR2 as SYDVKM. In nucleotides, the CDR3 is TGTGTCAGCACCACCGGGGAGCTGTTTTTT. Its protein product is CVSTTGELFF.

This clonotype was counted only a few times. The chain is built from TRBV6-5 and TRBJ2-3; no clear D gene. The V gene's germline CDR1 is MNHEY and CDR2 SVGAGI. This CDR3 has 10 residues. Trimming removed 11 bases from V and 5 bases from J, with 8 bases in between. The CDR3 sequence: CASGKDTQYF. In nucleotides, the CDR3 is TGTGCCTCGGGTAAAGATACGCAGTATTTT.

The V call is TRBV19, the J call TRBJ2-3; 9 bases align to TRBD2. Looked up from germline, CDR1 is LNHDA and CDR2 is SQIVND (reference sequence). This CDR3 comprises 15 residues. V was clipped by 5 bases and J by 2 bases; unmatched bases: 5. The CDR3 spells CASSPLAGITDTQYF. CDR3 bases: TGTGCCAGTAGTCCCCTAGCGGGGATCACAGATACGCAGTATTTT.

This clonotype came up a few times. The chain combines TRBV29-1 with TRBJ2-6; the D is unclear. Germline CDR1 is SQVTM and CDR2 is ANQGSEA. CDR3 length: 19 residues. V gave up 1 base and J gave up 0 bases, with 19 bases separating them. The CDR3 nucleotides read TGCAGCGTTGAAGGTTCCCATCAAGAGAACAGCTCTGGGGCCAACGTCCTGACTTTC. It codes for CSVEGSHQENSSGANVLTF.

This clonotype has just a few counts. The chain has TRBV28 and TRBJ2-1, with 7 bases aligning to TRBD1. The CDR3 has 16 amino acids. Germline loops: CDR1 MDHEN, CDR2 SYDVKM. The J segment lost 6 bases and the V segment lost 3 bases, leaving 11 bases of the junction unmatched. The CDR3 bases are TGTGCCAGCAGTTTCGAAACAGGGGAAGGGGGCAATGAGCAGTTCTTC. It is translated as CASSFETGEGGNEQFF.

The rearrangement links TRBV7-8 to TRBJ2-6; D may be TRBD1 (5 bases). Trimming took off 1 base at V and 0 bases at J, with 13 bases between the two ends. Per the germline V gene, CDR1 is SGHVS and CDR2 is FQNEAQ. The CDR3 spans 18 residues. This chain's CDR3 is CASSLETGQFSGANVLTF. The CDR3 DNA sequence: TGTGCCAGCAGCTTAGAAACCGGACAATTCTCTGGGGCCAACGTCCTGACTTTC.

The rearrangement joins TRBV2 to TRBJ1-6; D call uncertain. Germline CDR1 and CDR2: SNHLY and FYNNEI. The CDR3 totals 11 residues. Trimming removed 0 bases from V and 13 bases from J, with 4 bases in between. Here the CDR3 reads CASSEAWPLHF. The CDR3 DNA is TGTGCCAGCAGTGAAGCGTGGCCCCTCCACTTT.

This clonotype turned up a few times. The genes are TRBV20-1 and TRBJ1-5; TRBD1 is a possible D gene (6 bases). Germline V gives CDR1 DFQATT, CDR2 SNEGSKA (reference sequence). V gave up 6 bases and J gave up 0 bases, with 15 bases separating them. The CDR3 loop spans 15 amino acids. In DNA form, the CDR3 reads TGCAGTGCCCACAGAGGGACATTTAGCAATCAGCCCCAGCATTTT. The encoded protein is CSAHRGTFSNQPQHF.

At least ten counts were recorded for this clonotype. The rearrangement links TRBV7-2 to TRBJ2-4; the D is unclear. The germline gives CDR1 SGHTA, CDR2 FQGNSA. Trimming pared 5 bases from V and 0 bases from J, leaving 5 bases between. CDR3 length: 13 amino acids. DNA for the CDR3: TGTGCCAGCAGCATTCTAGCCAAAAACATTCAGTACTTC. It codes for CASSILAKNIQYF.

This clonotype was counted between two and nine times. The chain links TRBV24-1 to TRBJ2-5, with D possibly TRBD1 on 6 matching bases. The CDR3 covers 16 residues. V was cut by 4 bases and J by 4 bases, with 18 bases left in between. CDR1 KGHDR and CDR2 SFDVKD come from the germline V gene. CDR3 residues: CATSDYREDSRETQYF. The CDR3 coding sequence is TGTGCCACCAGTGACTACAGGGAAGACTCCCGAGAGACCCAGTACTTC.

This CDR3 is CARSQGYGSEQYV. CDR3 nucleotide sequence: TGTGCCAGGAGCCAAGGCTATGGGTCCGAGCAGTACGTC. V is TRBV14 and J is TRBJ2-7; D gene unclear. The CDR3 extends over 13 amino acids. Germline CDR1 is SGHDN and CDR2 is FVKESK.

This clonotype showed up just a few times. The V and J genes are TRBV20-1 and TRBJ1-1; D is unresolved. Germline loops: CDR1 DFQATT, CDR2 SNEGSKA (reference sequence). V dropped 0 bases and J dropped 7 bases, with 12 bases sitting between them. CDR3 length: 13 residues. Written as DNA, the CDR3 is TGCAGTGCTAGAGACCCGGAGCAGCTTGAAGCTTTCTTT. Its protein product is CSARDPEQLEAFF.

This clonotype was found many times. The CDR3 spells CASILAGGSEYEQYF. As DNA, the CDR3 is TGTGCCAGCATCCTGGCGGGGGGCTCTGAGTACGAGCAGTACTTC. The chain joins TRBV7-8 to TRBJ2-7; 8 bases fit TRBD2. V was clipped by 7 bases and J by 4 bases; unmatched bases: 12. Germline CDR1 and CDR2: SGHVS and FQNEAQ. The CDR3 spans 15 residues.

The table lists this clonotype with a count of one. The chain combines TRBV12-5 with TRBJ2-6; a weak D match, TRBD2 (5 bases). Germline V gene data show CDR1 as LGHNT and CDR2 as FRNRAP. CDR3 length: 20 amino acids. Trimming pared 3 bases from V and 0 bases from J, leaving 21 bases between. DNA of the CDR3: TGTGCTAGTGGTTTCGTGGCCGACGGGATATTAAGCTCTGGGGCCAACGTCCTGACTTTC. It specifies CASGFVADGILSSGANVLTF.

This clonotype was picked up many times. The genes are TRBV28 and TRBJ2-5; D call uncertain. The CDR3 has 16 residues. Trimming left V 3 bases short and J 1 base short, with 15 bases between. The germline V gene encodes CDR1 MDHEN and CDR2 SYDVKM. The CDR3 DNA reads TGTGCCAGCAGTTTTTCGGTTCAAGAAGGCCAAGAGACCCAGTACTTC. This translates into CASSFSVQEGQETQYF.

V usage is TRBV7-9 and J usage is TRBJ2-7; tentatively, D is TRBD1 (6 bases). V was shortened by 5 bases and J by 2 bases, with 16 bases between the two germline ends. This CDR3 has 15 amino acids. Germline V CDR1 and CDR2: SEHNR, FQNEAQ (reference sequence). CDR3 protein: CASSISGTRAYEQYF. Here the CDR3 DNA reads TGTGCCAGCAGCATATCCGGGACAAGGGCCTACGAGCAGTACTTC.

This clonotype was counted ten times or more. The V gene is TRBV20-1, the J gene TRBJ2-7; D not certain. V was cut by 3 bases and J by 0 bases, with 9 bases left in between. Per germline, CDR1 DFQATT and CDR2 SNEGSKA (reference sequence). CDR3 length equals 13 residues. Here the CDR3 reads CSARGGSSYEQYF. The CDR3 DNA reads TGCAGTGCTAGGGGCGGAAGCTCCTACGAGCAGTACTTC.

This clonotype was found many times. The chain combines TRBV7-9 with TRBJ2-3, with D unclear. The CDR3 is 12 residues long. Germline loops: CDR1 SEHNR, CDR2 FQNEAQ (reference sequence). V lost 8 bases to trimming and J lost 2 bases, with 8 bases between them. The CDR3 loop reads CASSRDTDTQYF. Written as DNA, the CDR3 is TGTGCCAGCTCCCGAGACACAGATACGCAGTATTTT.

This clonotype was observed a handful of times. The chain combines TRBV5-4 with TRBJ2-1, with D possibly matching TRBD2 (5 bases). V was shortened by 6 bases and J by 4 bases, with 14 bases between the two germline ends. The germline CDR1 and CDR2 sequences are SGHNT and YYREEE (reference sequence). This CDR3 comprises 14 residues. CDR3 bases: TGTGCCAGCACCCAGCTCGGAGGATACAATGAGCAGTTCTTC. Its protein is CASTQLGGYNEQFF. The variable domain in full, with the rest retrieved from reference TRBV5-4 and TRBJ2-1, is ETGVTQSPTHLIKTRGQQVTLRCSSQSGHNTVSWYQQALGQGPQFIFQYYREEENGRGNFPPRFSGLQFPNYSSELNVNALELDDSALYLCASTQLGGYNEQFFGPGTRLTVL.

This clonotype has at least ten counts. This chain joins TRBV7-2 and TRBJ1-5, with D possibly matching TRBD1 (6 bases). There are 13 residues in the CDR3. Germline lookup yields CDR1 SGHTA and CDR2 FQGNSA. V lost 6 bases and J lost 6, with 12 bases in between. The CDR3 loop is CASRQGSGQPQHF. The CDR3 nucleotides read TGTGCCAGCAGGCAGGGGTCCGGTCAGCCCCAGCATTTT.

This clonotype has at least ten counts. V is TRBV7-9 and J is TRBJ2-1; D not resolved. Germline assignment: CDR1 SEHNR and CDR2 FQNEAQ (reference sequence). V lost 1 base and J 0 bases, leaving 10 bases between the germline ends. CDR3 length: 16 residues. The CDR3: CASSLGLPNSYNEQFF. CDR3 DNA: TGTGCCAGCAGCTTAGGACTGCCGAACTCCTACAATGAGCAGTTCTTC. The full variable domain, its missing parts supplied by reference TRBV7-9 and TRBJ2-1, is DTGVSQNPRHKITKRGQNVTFRCDPISEHNRLYWYRQTLGQGPEFLTYFQNEAQLEKSRLLSDRFSAERPKGSFSTLEIQRTEQGDSAMYLCASSLGLPNSYNEQFFGPGTRLTVL.